This T cell receptor beta chain was recorded in a study of T cell responses to AZD1222 COVID-19 vaccine. Overall study: Second-dose intervals near 4 or 12 weeks were combined. The study's findings and limits: Receipt of two AZD1222 doses was followed by a rise in Spike-specific TCR breadth and depth. Donor demographics were predominantly white British with a female majority; clonal diversity may be underestimated.

The data were produced by immunoSEQ multiplex PCR, yet TCRdb's version contains in-frame clones alone and is incomplete. The sample carries 100,000 to 150,000 clones, 80% to 90% recorded once. Points on this clone: Its target is unknown.

J lost 6 bases, V lost 3 bases, and 9 bases had no gene match. The CDR3 contains 15 residues. Germline CDR1 SGHDN, CDR2 FVKESK. The sample was peripheral blood, taken on day 0 of AZD1222 vaccination. This rearrangement joins TRBV14 to TRBJ2-7; 9 nucleotides line up with TRBD1. The TCR was taken from an adult in good health. As DNA, the CDR3 is TGTGCCAGCAGCCACTGGACAGGGGCTATTGGCGAGCAGTACTTC. Translating it yields CASSHWTGAIGEQYF.